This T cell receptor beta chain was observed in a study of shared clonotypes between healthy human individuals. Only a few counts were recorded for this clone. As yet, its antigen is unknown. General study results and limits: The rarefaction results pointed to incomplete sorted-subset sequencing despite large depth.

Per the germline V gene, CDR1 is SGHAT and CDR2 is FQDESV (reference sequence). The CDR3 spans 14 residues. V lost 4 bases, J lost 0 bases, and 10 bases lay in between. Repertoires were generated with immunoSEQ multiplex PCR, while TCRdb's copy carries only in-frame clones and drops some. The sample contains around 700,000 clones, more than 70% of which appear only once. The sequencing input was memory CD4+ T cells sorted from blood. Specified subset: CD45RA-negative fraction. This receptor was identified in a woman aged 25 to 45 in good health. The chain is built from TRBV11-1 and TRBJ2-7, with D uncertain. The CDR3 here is CASSSRQGSYEQYF. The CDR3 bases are TGTGCCAGCAGCTCTAGACAAGGCTCCTACGAGCAGTACTTC.